This TCR beta chain emerged from a study of T cell repertoires in cytomegalovirus infection (dated by TCRdb to about 2019). Regarding the study in general: The HLA type of each donor mattered for the analysis, because public TCR beta signatures pointed to carriage of CMV infection along with the matching HLA type. Study-wide conclusions, independent of this receptor: In the ex vivo response, HLA-C-restricted CMV-specific TCR beta clonotypes were dominant, and in two of eight donors the single most frequent clonotype came from this HLA-C-restricted group. Carriers of CMV infection plus the relevant HLA type were discriminated by the cumulative frequency of public TCR beta family members in the study cohort and in an independent roughly 350-donor cohort.

This sample was sequenced with an Illumina HiSeq 1500. The public reads were reprocessed in TCRdb via fastp at Q25 and MiXCR, keeping in-frame beta chains. Records with the same CDR3 protein are collapsed into one entry carrying the most frequent genes and DNA. The sample yields under 800,000 distinct CDR3 sequences; approximately 24% were counted once. Under 8.5% of the sample lies in the top ten. Taken from cysteine to phenylalanine, the CDR3 has 13 residues. Only CDR3 DNA is held: 39 bases, read in frame from base 1. The germline V end is reduced by 10 bases and the J end by 6 bases; junction bases left unmatched: 8. Taken from the germline V gene (reference sequence), the CDR1 and CDR2 loops are LNHDA and SQIVND. This clonotype was found many times. Its antigen is not yet known. No base-level quality is on record; no much larger clone is a single base apart.

This TCR came from a human donor in good health (CMV status not recorded). Some clones in this sample may be carry-over from other donors' samples. In this chain, TRBV19 is recombined with TRBJ2-2; 7 of the junction bases match TRBD1. Sequenced input: CD8+ T cells from PBMCs. At the DNA level, the sequence is TGTGCCACTAGGACAGGCTGGGCCGGGGAGCTGTTTTTT. Its protein is CATRTGWAGELFF.